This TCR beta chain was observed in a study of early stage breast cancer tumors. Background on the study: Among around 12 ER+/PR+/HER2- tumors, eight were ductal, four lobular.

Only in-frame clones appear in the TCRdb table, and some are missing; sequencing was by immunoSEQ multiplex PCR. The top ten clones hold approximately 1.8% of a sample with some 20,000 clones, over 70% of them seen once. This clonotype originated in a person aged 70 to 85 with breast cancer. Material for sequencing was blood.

The CDR3 here is CASSGGDSYNEQFF. In DNA, the CDR3 is TGTGCCAGCAGCGGAGGGGACAGCTACAATGAGCAGTTCTTC. V is TRBV9 and J is TRBJ2-1, with 7 bases that match TRBD1. V lost 3 bases to trimming and J lost 3 bases; unmatched junction nucleotides: 3. CDR1 and CDR2 (germline): SGDLS, YYNGEE. This CDR3 is built from 14 residues.